This T cell receptor (beta chain) was recorded in a study of blood T cell repertoires in COVID-19. Study background: Nucleic acid was either cDNA or gDNA, and it came from T cells, B-cell-depleted T cells, or PBMCs.

Followed over time, Seattle patients had been enrolled while infection was active. About this clone: Distinct nucleotide sequences in the sample also encode this CDR3.

V was clipped by 3 bases and J by 5 bases, with 7 bases between them. The CDR3 covers 12 residues. Here immunoSEQ multiplex PCR was the method, and the copy in TCRdb shows in-frame clones only, minus some. The profile shows 400,000 to 450,000 clones, 88% of them singletons. The sequenced sample consisted of peripheral blood. This chain links TRBV12-3 or TRBV12-4 with TRBJ1-2, with a weak D call TRBD1 (5 bases). The clonotype comes from a woman aged 45-59 years with COVID-19, enrolled during active disease. DNA of the CDR3: TGTGCCAGCAGTTTTGGGGGGTATGGCTACACCTTC. It encodes CASSFGGYGYTF.